This T cell receptor (beta chain) was captured in a study of blood T cell repertoires in COVID-19. Study-level background: The samples span acute and convalescent COVID-19 from the United States, Italy and Spain. Sample material is recorded as cDNA or gDNA derived from T cells, B-cell-depleted T cells, or PBMCs.

Source study methods: It was from reference gene primer amplification that nucleated cell counts were estimated. Generated by immunoSEQ multiplex PCR, the TCRdb table keeps only in-frame clones and is missing some. V and J calls and clone size follow that table, whereas D and trimming were derived from the DNA. The repertoire consists of 110,000 or so clones, with around 84% occurring once and the leading ten covering around 8.5%. V was pared by 5 bases and J by 3 bases, with 20 bases between. This CDR3 is 15 amino acids long. Germline V gene sequence: CDR1 GTSNPN, CDR2 SVGIG (reference sequence). This clone was seen only a few times.

Source material: peripheral blood. This rearrangement joins TRBV30 to TRBJ2-7; D is possibly TRBD1 (8 bases). The source is a woman between 40 and 55 years old with acute or convalescent COVID-19. Written as DNA, the CDR3 is TGTGCCTGGGCCACACAGGGGGGGGCTTACTACGAGCAGTACTTC. Translation gives CAWATQGGAYYEQYF.